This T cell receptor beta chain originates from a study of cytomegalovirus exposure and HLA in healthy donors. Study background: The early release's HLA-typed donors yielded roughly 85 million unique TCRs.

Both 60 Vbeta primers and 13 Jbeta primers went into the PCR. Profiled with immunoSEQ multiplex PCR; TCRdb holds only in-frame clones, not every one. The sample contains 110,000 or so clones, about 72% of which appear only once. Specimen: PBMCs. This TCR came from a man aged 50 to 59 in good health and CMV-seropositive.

CDR3 nucleotide sequence: TGTGCCAGCAGCCTCCGGGACAGGGGAGGTGGCTACACCTTC. Its translation: CASSLRDRGGGYTF. The chain employs TRBV11-2 and TRBJ1-2; TRBD1 matches at 10 bases. With 5 bases clipped from V and 7 bases from J, the junction kept 7 bases outside the gene matches. Germline V gene data show CDR1 as SGHAT and CDR2 as FQNNGV. The CDR3 runs to 14 residues.